A single sample is the source of the 30 T cell receptor beta chains below, sequenced in a study of blood T cell repertoires in COVID-19. Data came from immunoSEQ multiplex PCR; TCRdb stores just in-frame clones and leaves some out. Of a few hundred thousand clones listed, around nine tenths are singletons. Input material: peripheral blood. The receptors stem from an older woman with acute or convalescent COVID-19.

A word on this clone: A much more abundant neighbour one base away suggests this may be a read error. The rearrangement uses TRBV5-6 and TRBJ2-5; D is possibly TRBD1 (5 bases). V dropped 3 bases and J dropped 0 bases, with 6 bases sitting between them. Germline assignment: CDR1 SGHDT and CDR2 YYEEEE. The CDR3 covers 13 residues. CDR3 protein: CASSYRYQETQYF. CDR3 in DNA: TGTGCCAGCAGCTACAGGTACCAAGAGACCCAGTACTTC.

V and J are TRBV24-1 and TRBJ2-2, with D hard to call. The germline gives CDR1 KGHDR, CDR2 SFDVKD. This CDR3 comprises 13 residues. Between the trimmed V and J ends, which lost 5 bases and 3 bases, there was a span of 6 bases. The CDR3 protein is CATSGRDTGELFF. The CDR3 nucleotides are TGTGCCACCAGTGGTCGGGACACCGGGGAGCTGTTTTTT.

The rearrangement links TRBV7-3 to TRBJ2-5; 8 bases align to TRBD2. CDR3 length: 15 amino acids. The V gene's germline CDR1 is SGHTA and CDR2 FQGTGA. With V trimmed by 2 bases and J by 0 bases, 2 bases remained unmatched. The CDR3 loop reads CASSLGGGYQETQYF. The DNA of the CDR3 is TGTGCCAGCAGCTTAGGCGGGGGGTACCAAGAGACCCAGTACTTC.

This sequence joins TRBV24-1 and TRBJ1-2; TRBD1 might be the D (6 bases). This CDR3 is built from 13 residues. Trimming cost V 4 bases and J 5 bases, with 10 bases left between them. CDR1 and CDR2 from the germline V gene are KGHDR and SFDVKD. The CDR3 is CATSDRGRYGYTF. In nucleotides, the CDR3 is TGTGCCACCAGTGACAGGGGAAGATATGGCTACACCTTC.

The V call is TRBV4-2, the J call TRBJ1-1; no definite D call. The CDR3 contains 14 residues. V shed 0 bases and J shed 5 bases, with 10 bases lying between them. Germline-derived CDR1 and CDR2 are LGHNA and YNFKEQ. CDR3 nucleotide sequence: TGTGCCAGCAGCCAAGAATCAGGTCGGACTGAAGCTTTCTTT. Its translation: CASSQESGRTEAFF.

The V and J genes are TRBV7-2 and TRBJ2-1, with 8 bases matching TRBD2. This CDR3 has 15 amino acids. The germline CDR1 and CDR2 sequences are SGHTA and FQGNSA. The trim removed 3 bases at V and 6 bases at J, leaving 7 bases unmatched. The CDR3 DNA follows: TGTGCCAGCAGCTTTCGACGGGGGGGACTCAATGAGCAGTTCTTC. Protein sequence: CASSFRRGGLNEQFF.

The rearrangement joins TRBV5-4 to TRBJ2-7; perhaps TRBD2 as D (6 bases). The V gene's germline CDR1 is SGHNT and CDR2 YYREEE (reference sequence). Trimming pared 0 bases from V and 2 bases from J, leaving 9 bases between. The CDR3 runs 14 residues. In nucleotides, the CDR3 is TGTGCCAGCAGCTTGGTGGAGGGCCCCTACGAGCAGTACTTC. It encodes CASSLVEGPYEQYF.

The chain has TRBV6-2 or TRBV6-3 and TRBJ2-5, with D possibly matching TRBD1 (5 bases). CDR3 length: 14 residues. Trimming took off 4 bases at V and 4 bases at J, with 13 bases between the two ends. Germline-derived CDR1 and CDR2 are MNHEY and SVGEGT. Here the CDR3 reads CASSSRRVGETQYF. CDR3 nucleotides: TGTGCCAGCAGTTCTCGCAGGGTAGGAGAGACCCAGTACTTC.

This chain links TRBV28 with TRBJ1-6; D unclear. Germline V gene lookup returns CDR1 MDHEN and CDR2 SYDVKM. V gave up 6 bases and J gave up 7 bases, with 13 bases separating them. This CDR3 has 14 residues. Written as DNA, the CDR3 is TGTGCCAGCAGCACCGCGGCCACAAATTCACCCCTCCACTTT. Translating gives CASSTAATNSPLHF.

This clone was observed a single time. The chain employs TRBV10-3 and TRBJ1-1, with D perhaps TRBD1 (5 bases). Germline V gene lookup returns CDR1 ENHRY and CDR2 SYGVKD. The CDR3 runs to 12 residues. Deletions cut 3 bases from V and 8 bases from J, with 10 bases between. This chain's CDR3 is CAISDHQGEAFF. CDR3 bases: TGTGCCATCAGTGACCATCAGGGCGAAGCTTTCTTT.

The chain combines TRBV6-5 with TRBJ2-3; TRBD2 matches 7 bases. The length of the CDR3 is 15 residues. J lost 6 bases, V lost 8 bases, and 14 bases had no gene match. The germline CDR1 and CDR2 sequences are MNHEY and SVGAGI. In DNA, the CDR3 is TGTGCCAGCGCGCGGGGAGGCCTAGCGGCGGATACGCAGTATTTT. Amino acid sequence: CASARGGLAADTQYF.

This clone was recorded a few times. This chain links TRBV5-1 with TRBJ1-1, with D maybe TRBD1 (6 bases). With 0 bases removed from V and 4 bases from J, the gap between germline ends came to 19 bases. There are 17 residues in the CDR3. In germline, CDR1 is SGHRS, CDR2 YFSETQ. The CDR3 spells CASSLARAVGGATEAFF. The CDR3 bases are TGCGCCAGCAGCTTGGCCCGCGCGGTCGGGGGGGCCACTGAAGCTTTCTTT.

This chain joins TRBV2 and TRBJ1-2; perhaps TRBD1 as D (6 bases). The V gene lost 3 bases and the J gene lost 2 bases, with 10 bases spanning the gap. This CDR3 spans 14 amino acids. Per germline, CDR1 SNHLY and CDR2 FYNNEI. CDR3 in amino acids: CASSETRGNYGYTF. CDR3 DNA sequence: TGTGCCAGCAGTGAGACCAGGGGAAACTATGGCTACACCTTC.

This clone was seen a single time. The V and J genes are TRBV6-6 and TRBJ2-2; TRBD2 is a possible D gene (5 bases). The CDR3 sequence is 13 residues long. The germline gives CDR1 MNHNY, CDR2 SVGAGI (reference sequence). V lost 5 bases and J lost 5, with 9 bases in between. The CDR3 is CASSPRGTGELFF. The CDR3, as DNA: TGTGCCAGCAGTCCTAGAGGGACCGGGGAGCTGTTTTTT.

The genes are TRBV2 and TRBJ2-1; 10 nucleotides line up with TRBD2. Germline lookup yields CDR1 SNHLY and CDR2 FYNNEI. The CDR3 length is 18 residues. Germline trimming cut 2 bases from V and 0 bases from J; bases unmatched to any gene: 7. The CDR3 loop is CASSEIPAGGHSYNEQFF. CDR3 nucleotides: TGTGCCAGCAGTGAAATACCAGCGGGGGGGCACTCCTACAATGAGCAGTTCTTC.

The chain uses TRBV9 and TRBJ2-5; D may be TRBD2 (6 bases). Germline CDR1 is SGDLS and CDR2 is YYNGEE. The V and J ends lost 3 bases and 5 bases respectively, with 14 bases between them. The CDR3 length is 14 residues. Written as DNA, the CDR3 is TGTGCCAGCAGCGGGGGACTCGTAAGGGAGACCCAGTACTTC. It specifies CASSGGLVRETQYF.

V is TRBV7-9 and J is TRBJ1-1, with 8 bases that match TRBD1. After removal of 6 bases from V and 7 bases from J, the junction contained 13 bases not matched to a gene. The length of the CDR3 is 15 residues. CDR1 is SEHNR and CDR2 is FQNEAQ in the germline V gene (reference sequence). CDR3 DNA: TGTGCCAGCAGTTCGCAGGGGGCCGGGAACCATGAAGCTTTCTTT. As protein: CASSSQGAGNHEAFF.

The chain uses TRBV5-4 and TRBJ1-2, with 8 bases aligning to TRBD1. This CDR3 is built from 15 residues. The V and J ends lost 0 bases and 6 bases, in that order; junction bases with no gene match: 7. Germline loops: CDR1 SGHNT, CDR2 YYREEE (reference sequence). The CDR3 DNA reads as TGTGCCAGCAGCTTGGTTAGACAGGGGTTCGATGGCTACACCTTC. This gives the protein CASSLVRQGFDGYTF.

This clone has more than one count but fewer than ten. J is TRBJ1-1 and V is TRBV7-2; D is perhaps TRBD1 (6 bases). Germline V gene data show CDR1 as SGHTA and CDR2 as FQGNSA. The CDR3 length is 15 residues. V was shortened by 6 bases and J by 1 base, with 15 bases between the two germline ends. The CDR3 reads CASRQDRTQNTEAFF. CDR3 DNA sequence: TGTGCCAGCAGACAAGACAGGACCCAGAACACTGAAGCTTTCTTT. Supplemented by reference TRBV7-2 and TRBJ1-1, the full variable domain reads GAGVSQSPSNKVTEKGKDVELRCDPISGHTALYWYRQSLGQGLEFLIYFQGNSAPDKSGLPSDRFSAERTGGSVSTLTIQRTQQEDSAVYLCASRQDRTQNTEAFFGQGTRLTVV.

The chain uses TRBV7-9 and TRBJ2-3; possible D gene TRBD2, 6 bases. Germline-derived CDR1 and CDR2 are SEHNR and FQNEAQ (reference sequence). Trimming cost V 1 base and J 3 bases, with 14 bases left between them. CDR3 length: 16 residues. The CDR3 region is CASSLVPGEGTDTQYF. CDR3 bases: TGTGCCAGCAGCTTAGTTCCGGGGGAAGGAACAGATACGCAGTATTTT.

The rearrangement links TRBV29-1 to TRBJ1-1, with D possibly matching TRBD1 (6 bases). The germline V and J ends were trimmed by 6 bases and 5 bases, with 16 bases remaining between them. This CDR3 is 13 amino acids long. CDR1 SQVTM and CDR2 ANQGSEA come from the germline V gene. The DNA for the CDR3 is TGCAGCGTGGGGGAGGGGGAGAGGACTGAAGCTTTCTTT. It codes for CSVGEGERTEAFF.

The chain uses TRBV19 and TRBJ1-5; 7 bases fit TRBD1. The CDR3 is 13 residues long. V was pared by 6 bases and J by 7 bases, with 6 bases of the junction left unmatched. CDR1 and CDR2 (germline): LNHDA, SQIVND (reference sequence). CDR3 bases: TGTGCCAGTAGGGACAGGCGCGACCAGCCCCAGCATTTT. Translation: CASRDRRDQPQHF.

The V gene is TRBV9, the J gene TRBJ1-1; TRBD1 matches at 10 bases. This CDR3 is built from 14 residues. The J segment lost 3 bases and the V segment lost 7 bases, leaving 6 bases of the junction unmatched. CDR1 and CDR2 from the germline V gene are SGDLS and YYNGEE. The CDR3 sequence: CASRSGTGDTEAFF. CDR3 coding DNA: TGTGCCAGCCGGTCCGGGACAGGGGACACTGAAGCTTTCTTT.

The rearrangement uses TRBV19 and TRBJ2-7, with 9 bases that match TRBD1. The CDR3 runs to 14 residues. From germline, CDR1 is LNHDA and CDR2 SQIVND (reference sequence). V gave up 5 bases and J gave up 4 bases; unmatched junction bases: 6. This CDR3 reads CASSAGTGWYEQYF. In DNA form, the CDR3 reads TGTGCCAGTAGTGCCGGGACAGGGTGGTACGAGCAGTACTTC.

This chain uses TRBV11-2 with TRBJ2-7; D is perhaps TRBD1 (6 bases). Germline CDR1 SGHAT, CDR2 FQNNGV. The CDR3 is 15 amino acids. Trimming cost V 1 base and J 4 bases, with 14 bases left between them. The CDR3 bases are TGTGCCAGCAGCTTAGTCCAGACAGGACCGTACGAGCAGTACTTC. The encoded protein is CASSLVQTGPYEQYF.

This sequence joins TRBV6-6 and TRBJ2-7; tentatively, D is TRBD2 (7 bases). Trimming took 8 bases from V and 5 from J, leaving 16 bases between them. In germline, CDR1 is MNHNY, CDR2 SVGAGI (reference sequence). CDR3 length: 13 amino acids. The CDR3 protein is CASGEGGANEQYF. The CDR3 DNA reads as TGTGCCAGCGGGGAAGGGGGGGCAAACGAGCAGTACTTC.

The chain employs TRBV6-6 and TRBJ2-5, with 7 bases matching TRBD1. The V gene's germline CDR1 is MNHNY and CDR2 SVGAGI (reference sequence). The CDR3 is 15 residues long. Trimming took 5 bases from V and 3 from J; bases not matched to a gene: 9. The CDR3 region is CASSHFSGQKETQYF. In DNA form, the CDR3 reads TGTGCCAGCAGTCACTTTTCGGGACAGAAAGAGACCCAGTACTTC.

The rearrangement links TRBV15 to TRBJ1-2; no clear D gene. V lost 1 base and J lost 8, with 17 bases in between. CDR3 length equals 15 residues. Germline values: CDR1 LNHNV, CDR2 YYDKDF (reference sequence). The CDR3 sequence is CATSRGGEKVGGYTF. The CDR3 region has the DNA TGTGCCACCAGCAGAGGAGGAGAAAAAGTTGGCGGCTACACCTTC.

The rearrangement joins TRBV5-4 to TRBJ2-1; 7 nucleotides agree with TRBD1. The germline CDR1 and CDR2 sequences are SGHNT and YYREEE (reference sequence). The CDR3 is 14 residues long. V was clipped by 5 bases and J by 3 bases; unmatched bases: 5. The CDR3 DNA sequence: TGTGCCAGCAGTACCGGGACAGACTACAATGAGCAGTTCTTC. This codes for CASSTGTDYNEQFF.

This clone was observed a few times. The chain couples TRBV6-2 or TRBV6-3 to TRBJ2-3; 15 bases are a match to TRBD2. CDR3 size: 17 residues. Germline lookup yields CDR1 MNHEY and CDR2 SVGEGT. Trimming removed 4 bases from V and 4 bases from J; junction bases left unmatched: 6. The DNA of the CDR3 is TGTGCCAGCAGTTCGGGACTAGCGGGGGGTCGGGCAGATACGCAGTATTTT. This codes for CASSSGLAGGRADTQYF.